These 14 T cell receptor beta chains share one sample of origin, sequenced in a study of cytomegalovirus exposure and HLA in healthy donors. PCR employed 60 Vbeta and 13 Jbeta primers. The repertoire was sequenced with immunoSEQ multiplex PCR; TCRdb's copy has only in-frame clones and lacks some. The sample holds 150,000 to 200,000 clones, approximately 67% seen once. Sequenced input: PBMCs. The receptors originated from a woman between 18 and 30 years old in good health and CMV-seropositive.

The chain joins TRBV15 to TRBJ2-7, with TRBD1 as a possible D gene (6 bases). V gave up 0 bases and J gave up 6 bases, with 21 bases separating them. Germline-derived CDR1 and CDR2 are LNHNV and YYDKDF (reference sequence). The CDR3 sequence is 17 residues long. The CDR3 spells CATSRDIGAGEGAEQYF. The CDR3 bases are TGTGCCACCAGCAGAGATATTGGGGCAGGGGAAGGTGCCGAGCAGTACTTC.

The V gene is TRBV10-3, the J gene TRBJ2-1, with TRBD2 matching 10 bases. The CDR3 sequence is 15 residues long. Unmatched junction bases numbered 3, after V lost 1 base and J lost 6 bases. Germline V gene sequence: CDR1 ENHRY, CDR2 SYGVKD. CDR3 DNA sequence: TGTGCCATCAGTGAGTTGTCTAGCGGGAGCAATGAGCAGTTCTTC. Translation gives CAISELSSGSNEQFF.

This chain joins TRBV7-9 and TRBJ1-3; D is uncertain. Germline V CDR1 and CDR2: SEHNR, FQNEAQ (reference sequence). CDR3 length equals 11 residues. The V end lost 5 bases, the J end lost 4 bases, and 3 bases lay between the germline ends. CDR3 residues: CASSPGNTIYF. Here the CDR3 DNA reads TGTGCCAGCAGCCCGGGAAACACCATATATTTT.

V gene TRBV19 combines with J gene TRBJ1-1; D ambiguous. The V end was cut by 3 bases, the J end by 11 bases, with 10 bases between. The CDR3 contains 11 residues. Germline CDR1 and CDR2: LNHDA and SQIVND (reference sequence). The CDR3 DNA is TGTGCCAGTAGTATTAACCGGGTCGCTTTCTTT. Encoded protein: CASSINRVAFF. The variable domain in full, completed from reference TRBV19 and TRBJ1-1, reads DGGITQSPKYLFRKEGQNVTLSCEQNLNHDAMYWYRQDPGQGLRLIYYSQIVNDFQKGDIAEGYSVSREKKESFPLTVTSAQKNPTAFYLCASSINRVAFFGQGTRLTVV.

This clone was seen a few times. This chain joins TRBV2 and TRBJ2-7; TRBD1 matches 8 bases. Germline V lookup: CDR1 SNHLY, CDR2 FYNNEI. The CDR3 loop spans 13 amino acids. Trimming at V came to 11 bases and at J to 1 base, leaving 7 bases not matched to a gene. The CDR3 sequence: CAGTGGTSYEQYF. CDR3 bases: TGTGCCGGAACAGGGGGAACTTCCTACGAGCAGTACTTC.

CDR3 DNA sequence: TGCGCCAGCAGCCGCGGGGGAGGCAGGGGGAACACTGAAGCTTTCTTT. As protein: CASSRGGGRGNTEAFF. The chain carries TRBV4-3 and TRBJ1-1; maybe TRBD1 (6 bases). The V end was cut by 4 bases, the J end by 1 base, with 16 bases between. Germline-derived CDR1 and CDR2 are LGHNA and YSLEER. The CDR3 spans 16 residues.

The chain's CDR3 is CASSLPPGGYTF. CDR3 coding DNA: TGTGCCAGCAGCTTGCCCCCAGGGGGCTACACCTTC. J is TRBJ1-2 and V is TRBV5-6; D may be TRBD1 (5 bases). CDR3 length: 12 amino acids. V was pared by 1 base and J by 8 bases, with 9 bases between. CDR1 is SGHDT, CDR2 YYEEEE, per germline.

The chain links TRBV2 to TRBJ2-5; 10 nucleotides match TRBD2. Trimming cost V 2 bases and J 1 base; bases outside gene matches: 4. The CDR3 covers 16 residues. Germline loops: CDR1 SNHLY, CDR2 FYNNEI. CDR3 DNA: TGTGCCAGCAGTGAAAAGGGACTAGCGCCCCAAGAGACCCAGTACTTC. Protein product: CASSEKGLAPQETQYF.

The chain has TRBV30 and TRBJ2-5; the D gene is possibly TRBD2 (6 bases). V was trimmed by 0 bases and J by 4 bases, leaving 6 bases between them. The CDR3 extends over 12 amino acids. Germline V gene lookup returns CDR1 GTSNPN and CDR2 SVGIG (reference sequence). CDR3 protein: CAWSVGGETQYF. CDR3 nucleotide sequence: TGTGCCTGGAGTGTCGGGGGAGAGACCCAGTACTTC.

This sequence joins TRBV7-2 and TRBJ2-1; 10 nucleotides agree with TRBD2. The length of the CDR3 is 17 residues. The germline V gene has CDR1 SGHTA and CDR2 FQGNSA. V lost 3 bases, J lost 6 bases, and 11 bases stayed unmatched. CDR3 coding DNA: TGTGCCAGCAGCTTCGACCCAACGCCTAGCGGGGGCAATGAGCAGTTCTTC. It is translated as CASSFDPTPSGGNEQFF. The full variable domain, in which reference TRBV7-2 and TRBJ2-1 provide the parts outside the CDR3, is GAGVSQSPSNKVTEKGKDVELRCDPISGHTALYWYRQSLGQGLEFLIYFQGNSAPDKSGLPSDRFSAERTGGSVSTLTIQRTQQEDSAVYLCASSFDPTPSGGNEQFFGPGTRLTVL.

Worth noting for this clone: The sample contains more than one DNA sequence encoding this CDR3. J is TRBJ1-1 and V is TRBV19, with a tentative D call TRBD1 (6 bases). The CDR3 covers 15 residues. V gave up 8 bases and J gave up 3 bases, with 19 bases separating them. Germline assignment: CDR1 LNHDA and CDR2 SQIVND (reference sequence). The CDR3 DNA sequence: TGTGCCAGTTCGTTGGGTGGAAACAGGGACACTGAAGCTTTCTTT. This gives the protein CASSLGGNRDTEAFF.

This clone was recorded a few times. The gene calls are TRBV18 and TRBJ1-2; D ambiguous. This CDR3 is 15 amino acids long. V lost 3 bases to trimming and J lost 3 bases, with 14 bases between them. The germline V gene has CDR1 KGHSH and CDR2 LQKENI. The CDR3 coding sequence is TGTGCCAGCTCACCTATGGCCTTCAGTTACTATGGCTACACCTTC. This translates into CASSPMAFSYYGYTF.

CDR3 DNA: TGCGCCAGCACCCCACTAGCGGGGGGGATAGAGACCCAGTACTTC. This gives the protein CASTPLAGGIETQYF. The V and J genes are TRBV5-1 and TRBJ2-5; 13 bases map to TRBD2. The J segment lost 4 bases and the V segment lost 6 bases, leaving 6 bases of the junction unmatched. Germline loops: CDR1 SGHRS, CDR2 YFSETQ. The CDR3 spans 15 residues.

This clone has more than one count but fewer than ten. This sequence joins TRBV7-9 and TRBJ1-4, with D unclear. V was clipped by 5 bases and J by 3 bases, with 13 bases between them. CDR1 is SEHNR and CDR2 is FQNEAQ in the germline V gene (reference sequence). The CDR3 spans 15 residues. The CDR3 DNA sequence: TGTGCCAGCAGCAACGCGGGTTGGGCTAATGAAAAACTGTTTTTT. This sequence encodes CASSNAGWANEKLFF.